Shown below are 5 T cell receptor beta chains from a single sample sequenced in a study of human T cells and chemical hapten exposure. Stated time point: pre-sensitization, week 0. Treatment described: therapeutic diphenylcyclopropenone sensitization with weekly scalp DPC. TCRdb re-called the RACE reads through MiXCR, storing one row per CDR3 protein. The data show about 87,000 distinct CDR3 sequences, around 10% seen once. The sequenced sample was whole blood, obtained in connection with sensitization to the hapten diphenylcyclopropenone (DPC). The receptors here all came from a woman aged 40 to 50 with alopecia areata. Some clones in this sample may be carry-over from other donors' samples.

The sample holds a few counts of this clonotype. The CDR3 region has the DNA TGTGCCAGCAGCGTAGAGGAGGGGACCCAGTACTTC. Its translation is CASSVEEGTQYF. The chain is built from TRBV9 and TRBJ2-5, with TRBD2 as a possible D gene (6 bases). There are 12 residues in the CDR3. V lost 0 bases and J 7 bases, leaving 7 bases between the germline ends. CDR1 is SGDLS and CDR2 is YYNGEE in the germline V gene.

The gene calls are TRBV12-3 or TRBV12-4 and TRBJ2-7; TRBD1 agrees at 9 bases. Germline trimming cut 5 bases from V and 0 bases from J; bases unmatched to any gene: 2. This CDR3 contains 14 residues. For the CDR3, the DNA is TGTGCCAGCAGTCGGGGACAGGGCTCCTACGAGCAGTACTTC. It yields the protein CASSRGQGSYEQYF.

The chain employs TRBV7-9 and TRBJ1-2, with 8 bases that match TRBD1. Per germline, CDR1 SEHNR and CDR2 FQNEAQ (reference sequence). V shed 4 bases and J 6 bases; nucleotides not matched to a gene: 4. The CDR3 has 13 residues. CDR3 DNA sequence: TGTGCCAGCAGCTGGACAGGGACCCATGGCTACACCTTC. Protein product: CASSWTGTHGYTF.

The gene calls are TRBV27 and TRBJ2-3; 8 bases line up with TRBD2. The CDR3 loop spans 15 amino acids. V shed 7 bases, J shed 2 bases, and the junction held 8 bases outside the gene matches. CDR1 is MNHEY and CDR2 is SMNVEV in the germline V gene (reference sequence). The CDR3, as DNA: TGTGCCAGCAAAAATAGCGGGGCCCTCACAGATACGCAGTATTTT. Encoded protein: CASKNSGALTDTQYF.

This clonotype was seen many times. The gene calls are TRBV11-2 and TRBJ2-5, with TRBD2 matching over 7 bases. Germline V gene sequence: CDR1 SGHAT, CDR2 FQNNGV. CDR3 length equals 14 residues. Trimming took 3 bases from V and 1 from J; bases not matched to a gene: 2. The DNA for the CDR3 is TGTGCCAGCAGCTTCAGCGGGGTCCAAGAGACCCAGTACTTC. The encoded protein is CASSFSGVQETQYF.